The rows below give T cell receptor beta chains drawn from one sample of a study of T cells after yellow fever vaccination. MiXCR, applied by TCRdb to the 5' RACE reads, yields one record per CDR3 protein. Of 230,000 or so distinct CDR3 sequences listed, more than 3.5% are singletons. Sequencing used PBMCs, obtained 15 days after the yellow fever booster vaccination. The receptors originated from a young man who received the YFV17D yellow fever vaccine. Both conserved end residues are part of each CDR3. The order of the fields is J gene, D gene, V gene, clone size, CDR3 protein, CDR3 DNA. A D gene is named only where the DNA matches it firmly. The size entry is marked missing in some rows and otherwise reads once, few, many or a size class.

j_gene: TRBJ2-3; d_gene: NA; v_gene: TRBV10-3; abundance: many; CDR3aa: CAISTGTGSTDTQYF; CDR3nt: TGTGCCATCAGTACCGGGACCGGAAGCACAGATACGCAGTATTTT
j_gene: TRBJ2-7; d_gene: NA; v_gene: TRBV20-1; abundance: many; CDR3aa: CSASHTHREQYF; CDR3nt: TGCAGTGCTAGTCACACTCACCGGGAGCAGTACTTC
j_gene: TRBJ2-2; d_gene: NA; v_gene: TRBV12-3/TRBV12-4; abundance: NA; CDR3aa: CASSLGLMGNGELFF; CDR3nt: TGTGCCAGCAGCTTGGGACTCATGGGCAACGGGGAGCTGTTTTTT
j_gene: TRBJ2-1; d_gene: NA; v_gene: TRBV4-3; abundance: many; CDR3aa: CASSQDLVWNEQFF; CDR3nt: TGCGCCAGCAGCCAAGACTTGGTGTGGAATGAGCAGTTCTTC
j_gene: TRBJ1-4; d_gene: NA; v_gene: TRBV4-2; abundance: many; CDR3aa: CASSQDPYQGSNEKLFF; CDR3nt: TGTGCCAGCAGCCAAGACCCATATCAGGGGTCGAATGAAAAACTGTTTTTT
j_gene: TRBJ2-5; d_gene: NA; v_gene: TRBV18; abundance: many; CDR3aa: CASSRELETQYF; CDR3nt: TGTGCCAGCTCCCGGGAGTTAGAGACCCAGTACTTC
j_gene: TRBJ2-2; d_gene: NA; v_gene: TRBV5-1; abundance: many; CDR3aa: CASSPPGPLSSAGELFF; CDR3nt: TGCGCCAGCAGCCCACCGGGACCTCTTTCCTCGGCCGGGGAGCTGTTTTTT
j_gene: TRBJ2-1; d_gene: NA; v_gene: TRBV20-1; abundance: many; CDR3aa: CSARDRDNYEQFF; CDR3nt: TGCAGTGCTAGAGATCGGGACAACTATGAGCAGTTCTTC
j_gene: TRBJ2-5; d_gene: NA; v_gene: TRBV5-1; abundance: many; CDR3aa: CASSLGSPTGAGETQYF; CDR3nt: TGCGCCAGCAGCTTGGGGTCCCCAACGGGGGCTGGGGAGACCCAGTACTTC
j_gene: TRBJ1-6; d_gene: TRBD1; v_gene: TRBV5-1; abundance: many; CDR3aa: CASSTDRGPRNSPLHF; CDR3nt: TGCGCCAGCAGTACTGACAGGGGGCCGAGGAATTCACCCCTCCACTTT
j_gene: TRBJ2-6; d_gene: NA; v_gene: TRBV27; abundance: many; CDR3aa: CASSLYPVSSGANVLTF; CDR3nt: TGTGCCAGCAGTTTATATCCAGTTAGCTCTGGGGCCAACGTCCTGACTTTC
j_gene: TRBJ2-5; d_gene: NA; v_gene: TRBV20-1; abundance: many; CDR3aa: CSAGMETQYF; CDR3nt: TGCAGTGCCGGGATGGAGACCCAGTACTTC
j_gene: TRBJ1-2; d_gene: NA; v_gene: TRBV6-1; abundance: many; CDR3aa: CANSRDRWKGGYTF; CDR3nt: TGTGCCAACTCGAGGGACCGCTGGAAGGGTGGCTACACCTTC
j_gene: TRBJ1-5; d_gene: NA; v_gene: TRBV7-2; abundance: many; CDR3aa: CASSVGHWGSNQPQHF; CDR3nt: TGTGCCAGCAGCGTAGGACACTGGGGGAGCAATCAGCCCCAGCATTTT
j_gene: TRBJ2-2; d_gene: TRBD1; v_gene: TRBV6-6; abundance: many; CDR3aa: CASGTALTGELFF; CDR3nt: TGTGCCAGCGGGACAGCGCTAACAGGGGAGCTGTTTTTT
j_gene: TRBJ2-3; d_gene: TRBD1; v_gene: TRBV6-2/TRBV6-3; abundance: many; CDR3aa: CASSMTGVFTDTQYF; CDR3nt: TGTGCCAGCAGTATGACAGGGGTGTTCACAGATACGCAGTATTTT
j_gene: TRBJ2-1; d_gene: NA; v_gene: TRBV4-2; abundance: many; CDR3aa: CASSRSLQLDNEQFF; CDR3nt: TGTGCCAGCAGCCGAAGCTTACAACTGGACAATGAGCAGTTCTTC
j_gene: TRBJ1-2; d_gene: TRBD1; v_gene: TRBV7-2; abundance: many; CDR3aa: CASSLTRDSYGYTF; CDR3nt: TGTGCCAGCAGCTTAACCCGGGACAGCTATGGCTACACCTTC
j_gene: TRBJ1-1; d_gene: NA; v_gene: TRBV2; abundance: many; CDR3aa: CASSDLPNTEAFF; CDR3nt: TGTGCCAGCAGTGATCTCCCCAACACTGAAGCTTTCTTT
j_gene: TRBJ1-5; d_gene: NA; v_gene: TRBV4-1; abundance: many; CDR3aa: CASSQDQYQPQHF; CDR3nt: TGCGCCAGCAGCCAAGATCAGTATCAGCCCCAGCATTTT
j_gene: TRBJ2-4; d_gene: NA; v_gene: TRBV6-1; abundance: NA; CDR3aa: CASSDVIQYF; CDR3nt: TGTGCCAGCAGTGACGTAATTCAGTACTTC
j_gene: TRBJ2-7; d_gene: TRBD2; v_gene: TRBV4-1; abundance: many; CDR3aa: CASSRLAGTYEQYF; CDR3nt: TGCGCCAGCAGCCGTCTAGCGGGGACCTACGAGCAGTACTTC
j_gene: TRBJ2-4; d_gene: NA; v_gene: TRBV7-2; abundance: many; CDR3aa: CASSLPSRPLLAKNIQYF; CDR3nt: TGTGCCAGCAGCTTACCTTCCAGACCACTTCTAGCCAAAAACATTCAGTACTTC
j_gene: TRBJ2-2; d_gene: TRBD2; v_gene: TRBV20-1; abundance: many; CDR3aa: CSARERGVSGELFF; CDR3nt: TGCAGTGCTAGGGAGCGGGGGGTGTCCGGGGAGCTGTTTTTT
j_gene: TRBJ2-3; d_gene: NA; v_gene: TRBV7-8; abundance: many; CDR3aa: CASSFPGPGADTQYF; CDR3nt: TGTGCCAGCAGCTTCCCCGGGCCAGGGGCAGATACGCAGTATTTT
j_gene: TRBJ2-3; d_gene: NA; v_gene: TRBV5-1; abundance: many; CDR3aa: CASSLEGGQTDTQYF; CDR3nt: TGCGCCAGCAGCTTGGAGGGGGGGCAGACAGATACGCAGTATTTT
j_gene: TRBJ2-3; d_gene: NA; v_gene: TRBV7-6; abundance: many; CDR3aa: CASSLTEVAHTQYF; CDR3nt: TGTGCCAGCAGCTTAACCGAGGTGGCACATACGCAGTATTTT
j_gene: TRBJ2-4; d_gene: TRBD2; v_gene: TRBV20-1; abundance: many; CDR3aa: CSARDPKREWENIQYF; CDR3nt: TGCAGTGCTAGAGACCCAAAGCGGGAATGGGAGAACATTCAGTACTTC
j_gene: TRBJ1-2; d_gene: NA; v_gene: TRBV5-6; abundance: many; CDR3aa: CASSLGQTGYGYTF; CDR3nt: TGTGCCAGCAGCTTGGGCCAGACGGGCTATGGCTACACCTTC
j_gene: TRBJ2-3; d_gene: TRBD1; v_gene: TRBV5-1; abundance: few; CDR3aa: CASRGQGSTDTQYF; CDR3nt: TGCGCCAGCAGGGGACAGGGGAGCACAGATACGCAGTATTTT
j_gene: TRBJ2-1; d_gene: NA; v_gene: TRBV28; abundance: many; CDR3aa: CASSVVWGNEQFF; CDR3nt: TGTGCCAGCAGCGTAGTTTGGGGGAATGAGCAGTTCTTC
j_gene: TRBJ2-5; d_gene: TRBD2; v_gene: TRBV20-1; abundance: many; CDR3aa: CSARGGMAGDQETQYF; CDR3nt: TGCAGTGCTAGAGGGGGGATGGCGGGGGATCAAGAGACCCAGTACTTC
j_gene: TRBJ2-5; d_gene: NA; v_gene: TRBV12-3/TRBV12-4; abundance: few; CDR3aa: CASSWGTIQETQYF; CDR3nt: TGTGCCAGCAGTTGGGGAACTATCCAAGAGACCCAGTACTTC
j_gene: TRBJ2-5; d_gene: NA; v_gene: TRBV29-1; abundance: many; CDR3aa: CSADPQETQYF; CDR3nt: TGCAGCGCGGACCCCCAAGAGACCCAGTACTTC
j_gene: TRBJ1-6; d_gene: NA; v_gene: TRBV6-1; abundance: many; CDR3aa: CASSDSVRPERRWNSPLHF; CDR3nt: TGTGCCAGCAGTGATTCAGTTCGGCCGGAACGACGGTGGAATTCACCCCTCCACTTT
j_gene: TRBJ2-1; d_gene: NA; v_gene: TRBV6-1; abundance: many; CDR3aa: CASSEFGRGSGNEQFF; CDR3nt: TGTGCCAGCAGTGAATTTGGGAGGGGGTCTGGCAATGAGCAGTTCTTC
j_gene: TRBJ2-1; d_gene: NA; v_gene: TRBV7-6; abundance: few; CDR3aa: CASSRTGSGEQFF; CDR3nt: TGTGCCAGCAGCCGCACGGGTAGCGGTGAGCAGTTCTTC
j_gene: TRBJ2-7; d_gene: TRBD2; v_gene: TRBV7-8; abundance: many; CDR3aa: CASSFVGGTSYEQYF; CDR3nt: TGTGCCAGCAGCTTCGTGGGGGGGACTTCCTACGAGCAGTACTTC
j_gene: TRBJ2-1; d_gene: NA; v_gene: TRBV5-1; abundance: many; CDR3aa: CASSSGWDEQFF; CDR3nt: TGCGCCAGCAGTTCAGGGTGGGATGAGCAGTTCTTC
j_gene: TRBJ2-3; d_gene: NA; v_gene: TRBV28; abundance: few; CDR3aa: CASSWDPSTDTQYF; CDR3nt: TGTGCCAGCAGTTGGGACCCTTCCACAGATACGCAGTATTTT
j_gene: TRBJ2-3; d_gene: TRBD2; v_gene: TRBV20-1; abundance: many; CDR3aa: CSATRDTQRGTSTDTQYF; CDR3nt: TGCAGTGCTACCCGGGACACTCAGCGGGGGACTAGCACAGATACGCAGTATTTT
j_gene: TRBJ2-4; d_gene: TRBD2; v_gene: TRBV15; abundance: many; CDR3aa: CATAGGHGAKNIQYF; CDR3nt: TGTGCCACAGCGGGGGGGCACGGGGCCAAAAACATTCAGTACTTC